The T cell receptor beta chain described here comes from a study of PD-1 blockade in classical Hodgkin lymphoma. Overall study results and limits: Baseline diversity in complete responders resembled that of newly diagnosed patients. TCR diversity rose significantly by C4D1 in CD4+ but not CD8+ cells.

The CDR3 loop spans 14 amino acids. The method was immunoSEQ multiplex PCR; TCRdb's version includes in-frame clones alone and lacks a portion of them. The sample consists of about 59,000 clones, more than 75% of them appearing once. All the patients suffered relapse after autologous stem cell transplantation, and brentuximab vedotin exposure differed. Worth noting for this clone: Antigen unknown.

The sequenced sample was peripheral blood mononuclear cells (PBMCs), obtained at baseline. This receptor was identified in a human donor with classical Hodgkin lymphoma. This chain uses TRBV12-2 with TRBJ2-7; the table calls TRBD2, which could not be checked here. TRBV12-2 is a recognized pseudogene. In DNA form, the CDR3 reads TGTGCAAGTGGTGTACGGGAGGCGAGCTACGAGCAGTACTTC. Protein sequence: CASGVREASYEQYF.